Reported below is one TCR beta chain. Antigen specificity is unknown. This specimen belongs to a study of early T cells in non-severe SARS-CoV-2 infection. Study overall: Sequencing of bulk RNA from unsorted whole blood was done, without chain pairing. Regarding the study as a whole: VDJdb-based annotation leaned toward anti-spike CD8 responses and missed private and CD4 specificities.

Unique molecular identifiers were added to individual cDNA molecules. MiXCR, applied by TCRdb to the 5' RACE reads, yields one record per CDR3 protein. The sample shows approximately 57,000 distinct CDR3 sequences, around 12% of them seen only once. The CDR3 runs to 14 residues. The V gene's germline CDR1 is SGHDN and CDR2 FVKESK. V was clipped by 4 bases and J by 4 bases, with 13 bases between them. The receptor comes from an adult who was a healthcare worker with PCR-confirmed SARS-CoV-2 infection or an uninfected control (not recorded which). V and J are TRBV14 and TRBJ2-5; a possible D gene is TRBD2 (6 bases). Specimen: whole blood. CDR3 protein: CASSPLDGGETQYF. Written as DNA, the CDR3 is TGTGCCAGCAGCCCGCTGGACGGGGGAGAGACCCAGTACTTC.